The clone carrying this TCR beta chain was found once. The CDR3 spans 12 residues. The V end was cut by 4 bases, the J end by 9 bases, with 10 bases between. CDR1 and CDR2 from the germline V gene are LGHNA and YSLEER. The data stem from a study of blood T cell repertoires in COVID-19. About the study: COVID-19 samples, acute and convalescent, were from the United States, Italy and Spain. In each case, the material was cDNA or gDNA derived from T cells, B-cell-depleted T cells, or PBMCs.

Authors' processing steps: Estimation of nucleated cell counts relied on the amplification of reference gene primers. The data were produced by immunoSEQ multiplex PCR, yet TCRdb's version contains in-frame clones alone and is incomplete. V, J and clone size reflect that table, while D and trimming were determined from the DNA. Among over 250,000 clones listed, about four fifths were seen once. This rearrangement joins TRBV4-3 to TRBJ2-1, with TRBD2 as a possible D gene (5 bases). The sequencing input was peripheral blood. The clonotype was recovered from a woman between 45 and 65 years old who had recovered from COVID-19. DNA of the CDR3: TGCGCCAGCAGCCCCTTGCGGGTTGAGCAGTTCTTC. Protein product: CASSPLRVEQFF.